This T cell receptor (beta chain) was retrieved from a study of blood T cell repertoires in COVID-19. About the research overall: Both acute and convalescent COVID-19 samples were obtained from the United States, Italy and Spain. PBMCs, B-cell-depleted T cells, or T cells provided the cDNA or gDNA that made up the material.

This clone was seen a single time. As handled by the study authors: Reference gene primer amplification in the assay estimated nucleated cell counts. Method: immunoSEQ multiplex PCR; TCRdb's copy keeps in-frame clones and lacks some. V, J and clone size are taken as reported in that table, and D and trimming were inferred from the DNA itself. The profile covers approximately 100,000 clones, with around nine tenths appearing a single time and more than 5.5% taken by the ten largest. The sequencing sample was made of peripheral blood. The TCR was taken from a man in his 70s with acute or convalescent COVID-19.

The CDR3 coding sequence is TGTGCCAGTAGACCACTAGCGGGGGGGCGCGGAAGCTCCTACAATGAGCAGTTCTTC. Translation gives CASRPLAGGRGSSYNEQFF. The chain joins TRBV19 to TRBJ2-1, with TRBD2 matching 13 bases. CDR1 LNHDA and CDR2 SQIVND come from the germline V gene (reference sequence). CDR3 length equals 19 residues. Trimming cost V 6 bases and J 0 bases; bases outside gene matches: 11.